These 4 T cell receptor beta chains were sequenced from one sample in a study of molecular identifiers for immune sequencing clone quantification. TCRdb reanalysed the PCR reads using MiXCR and keeps one entry per CDR3 protein. Seen here are approximately 550,000 distinct CDR3 sequences, about a fifth observed once, and the top ten hold under 0.85%. Sequences were obtained from naive CD8+ T cells from blood, with Jurkat cell RNA spiked in. Documented subset: FACS-sorted CD8+CD4-CCR7+CD45RA+ naive T cells. The receptors were gathered from a human donor in good health. Some libraries in this study had Jurkat cell RNA spiked in.

This sequence joins TRBV21-1 and TRBJ2-5; the table calls TRBD2, which could not be checked here. TRBV21-1 is a known pseudogene. The CDR3 runs to 15 residues. The CDR3 bases are TGTGCCAGCAGCCTCGGGGGGCTAGCGGAAGAGACCCAGTACTTC. It yields the protein CASSLGGLAEETQYF.

This clonotype occurred a few times. The CDR3 sequence is CASSLDASGINEQFF. CDR3 nucleotide sequence: TGCGCCAGCAGCTTGGATGCTAGCGGGATCAATGAGCAGTTCTTC. The V gene is TRBV5-1, the J gene TRBJ2-1; 9 bases are a match to TRBD2. Per germline, CDR1 SGHRS and CDR2 YFSETQ. V shed 0 bases and J 6 bases; nucleotides not matched to a gene: 4. CDR3 size: 15 residues.

This chain connects TRBV7-9 to TRBJ2-7, with D possibly TRBD1 on 6 matching bases. V was trimmed by 3 bases and J by 7 bases, leaving 10 bases between them. The CDR3 is made up of 12 amino acids. CDR1 is SEHNR, CDR2 FQNEAQ, per germline (reference sequence). The CDR3 DNA reads as TGTGCCAGCAGCTTCGGGACAACGGAGCAGTACTTC. Encoded protein: CASSFGTTEQYF.

V and J are TRBV19 and TRBJ2-7; D could derive from TRBD1 or TRBD2 (5 bases each). The V end was cut by 6 bases, the J end by 3 bases, with 12 bases between. CDR3 size: 13 residues. CDR1 LNHDA and CDR2 SQIVND come from the germline V gene (reference sequence). The chain's CDR3 is CASSPGSFYEQYF. CDR3 DNA sequence: TGTGCCAGTAGCCCAGGGAGCTTCTACGAGCAGTACTTC.